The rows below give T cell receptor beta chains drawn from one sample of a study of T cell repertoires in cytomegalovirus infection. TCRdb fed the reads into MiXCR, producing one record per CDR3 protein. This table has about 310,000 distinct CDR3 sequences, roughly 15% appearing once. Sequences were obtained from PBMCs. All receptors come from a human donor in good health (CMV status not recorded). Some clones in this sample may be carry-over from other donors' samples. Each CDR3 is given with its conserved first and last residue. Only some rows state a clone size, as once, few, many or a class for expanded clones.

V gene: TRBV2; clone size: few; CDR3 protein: CASVSGTAAYEQYF
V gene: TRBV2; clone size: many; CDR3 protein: CASSVTENTEAFF
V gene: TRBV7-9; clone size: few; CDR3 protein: CASSVRIGLNEKLFF
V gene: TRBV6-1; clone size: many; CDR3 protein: CASSRGGYRMNTEAFF
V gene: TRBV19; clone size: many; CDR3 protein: CASSFGLLLNYGYTF
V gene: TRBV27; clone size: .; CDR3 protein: CASSRTSGGYSLEQYF
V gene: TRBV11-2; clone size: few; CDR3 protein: CASSLYTRNTEAFF
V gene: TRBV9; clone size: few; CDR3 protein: CASSVATSGGAGPDTQYF
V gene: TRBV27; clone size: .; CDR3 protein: CASSYQGAMNTEAFF
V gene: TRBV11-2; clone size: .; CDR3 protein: CASSFGTSGVGGELFF
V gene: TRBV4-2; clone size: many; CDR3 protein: CASSHSGSSSYNEQFF
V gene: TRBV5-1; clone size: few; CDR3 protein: CASSLGGPTGDTQYF
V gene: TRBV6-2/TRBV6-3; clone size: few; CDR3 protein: CASSYSWAEAFF
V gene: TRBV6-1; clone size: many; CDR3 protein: CASSLSGTSGGDEQYF
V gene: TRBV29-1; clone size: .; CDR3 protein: CSGGGTGEQYF
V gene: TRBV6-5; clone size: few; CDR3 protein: CASSYSYATGVSYEQYF
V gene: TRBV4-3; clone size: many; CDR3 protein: CASSQALRNYGYTF
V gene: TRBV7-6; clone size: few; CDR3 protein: CASSSQGSRNEQFF
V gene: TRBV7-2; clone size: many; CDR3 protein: CASSLERAAAYGYTF
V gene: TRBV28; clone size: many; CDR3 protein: CASTSGQAYEQYF
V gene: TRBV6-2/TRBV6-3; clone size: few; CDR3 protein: CASSAGQPVTDTQYF
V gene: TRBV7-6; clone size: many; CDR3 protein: CASSLLLGQGRSGNTIYF
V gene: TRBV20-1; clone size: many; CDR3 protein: CSARGREGNTEAFF
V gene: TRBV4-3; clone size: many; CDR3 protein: CASSPGQEYEQYF
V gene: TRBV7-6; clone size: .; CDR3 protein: CASSLRSGVGSVNQPQHF
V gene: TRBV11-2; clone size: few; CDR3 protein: CASSLGQDSTDTQYF
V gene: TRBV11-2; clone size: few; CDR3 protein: CASKRGPNEETQYF